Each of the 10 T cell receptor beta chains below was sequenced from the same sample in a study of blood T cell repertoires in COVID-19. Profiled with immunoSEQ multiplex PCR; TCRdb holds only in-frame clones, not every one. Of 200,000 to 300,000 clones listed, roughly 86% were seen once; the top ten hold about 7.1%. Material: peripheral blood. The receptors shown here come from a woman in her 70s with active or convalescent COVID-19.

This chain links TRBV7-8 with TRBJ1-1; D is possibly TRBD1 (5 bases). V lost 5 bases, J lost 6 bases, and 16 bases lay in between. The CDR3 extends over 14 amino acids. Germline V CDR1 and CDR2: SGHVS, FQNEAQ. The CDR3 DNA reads TGTGCCAGCAGCGAGCCGAGATGGGGCTCTGAAGCTTTCTTT. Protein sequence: CASSEPRWGSEAFF.

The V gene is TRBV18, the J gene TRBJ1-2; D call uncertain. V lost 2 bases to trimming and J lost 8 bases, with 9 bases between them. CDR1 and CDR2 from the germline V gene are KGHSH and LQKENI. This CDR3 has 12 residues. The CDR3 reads CASSPAGKGYTF. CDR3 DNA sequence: TGTGCCAGCTCACCAGCAGGAAAAGGCTACACCTTC.

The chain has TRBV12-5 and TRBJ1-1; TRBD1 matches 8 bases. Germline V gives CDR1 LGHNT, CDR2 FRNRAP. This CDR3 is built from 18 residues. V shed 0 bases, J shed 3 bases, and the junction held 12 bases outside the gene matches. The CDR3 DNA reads TGTGCTAGTGGTTTGGTAGGCCGGGACAGGTTTCGGGACACTGAAGCTTTCTTT. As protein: CASGLVGRDRFRDTEAFF. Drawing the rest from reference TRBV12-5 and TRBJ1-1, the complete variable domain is DARVTQTPRHKVTEMGQEVTMRCQPILGHNTVFWYRQTMMQGLELLAYFRNRAPLDDSGMPKDRFSAEMPDATLATLKIQPSEPRDSAVYFCASGLVGRDRFRDTEAFFGQGTRLTVV.

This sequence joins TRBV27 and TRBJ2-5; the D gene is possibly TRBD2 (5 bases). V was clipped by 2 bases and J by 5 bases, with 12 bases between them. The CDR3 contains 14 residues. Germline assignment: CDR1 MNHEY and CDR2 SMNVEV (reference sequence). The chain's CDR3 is CASSLQGRGETQYF. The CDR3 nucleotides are TGTGCCAGCAGTTTACAAGGTCGAGGGGAGACCCAGTACTTC.

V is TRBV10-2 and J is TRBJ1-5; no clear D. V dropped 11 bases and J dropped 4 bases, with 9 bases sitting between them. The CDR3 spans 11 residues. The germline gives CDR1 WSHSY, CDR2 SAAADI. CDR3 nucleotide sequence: TGCGCCTGTGGGCCAAATCAGCCCCAGCATTTT. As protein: CACGPNQPQHF.

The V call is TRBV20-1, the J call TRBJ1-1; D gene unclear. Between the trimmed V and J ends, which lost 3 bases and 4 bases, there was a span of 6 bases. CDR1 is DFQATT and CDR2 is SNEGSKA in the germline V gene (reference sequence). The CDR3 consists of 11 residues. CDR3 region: CSARTFTEAFF. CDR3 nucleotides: TGCAGTGCTAGGACATTCACTGAAGCTTTCTTT.

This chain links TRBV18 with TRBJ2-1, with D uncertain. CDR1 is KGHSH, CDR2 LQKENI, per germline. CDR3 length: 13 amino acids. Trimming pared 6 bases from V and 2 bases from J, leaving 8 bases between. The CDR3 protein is CASSPSPYNEQFF. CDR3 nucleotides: TGTGCCAGCTCCCCCTCCCCCTACAATGAGCAGTTCTTC.

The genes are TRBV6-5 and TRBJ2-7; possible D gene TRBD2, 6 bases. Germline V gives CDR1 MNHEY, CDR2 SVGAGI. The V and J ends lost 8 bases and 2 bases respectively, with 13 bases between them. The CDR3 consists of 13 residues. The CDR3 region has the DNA TGTGCCAGCTCCTCCGGGACTCCCTACGAGCAGTACTTC. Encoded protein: CASSSGTPYEQYF.

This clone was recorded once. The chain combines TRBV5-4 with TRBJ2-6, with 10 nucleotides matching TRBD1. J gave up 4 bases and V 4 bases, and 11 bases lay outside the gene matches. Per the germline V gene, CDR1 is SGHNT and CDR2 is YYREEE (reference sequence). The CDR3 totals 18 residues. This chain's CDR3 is CASSIWDRGVRGANVLTF. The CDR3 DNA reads TGTGCCAGCAGCATATGGGACAGGGGTGTCAGGGGGGCCAACGTCCTGACTTTC.

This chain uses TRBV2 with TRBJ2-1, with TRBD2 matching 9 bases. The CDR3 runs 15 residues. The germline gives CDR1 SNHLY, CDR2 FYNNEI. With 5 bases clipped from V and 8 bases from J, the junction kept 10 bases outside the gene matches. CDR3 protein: CASSSSGVKVDEQFF. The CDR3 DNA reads TGTGCCAGCAGTTCTAGCGGGGTAAAGGTTGATGAGCAGTTCTTC.